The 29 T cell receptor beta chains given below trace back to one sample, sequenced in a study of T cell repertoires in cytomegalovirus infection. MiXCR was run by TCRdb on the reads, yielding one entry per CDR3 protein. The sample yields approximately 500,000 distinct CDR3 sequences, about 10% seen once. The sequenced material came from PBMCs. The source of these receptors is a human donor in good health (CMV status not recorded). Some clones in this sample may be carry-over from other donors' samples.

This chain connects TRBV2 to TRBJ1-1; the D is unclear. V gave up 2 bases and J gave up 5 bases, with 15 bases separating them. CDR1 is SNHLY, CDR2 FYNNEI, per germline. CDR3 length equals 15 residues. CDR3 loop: CASSERYPENTEAFF. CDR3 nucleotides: TGTGCCAGCAGTGAAAGATATCCCGAGAATACTGAAGCTTTCTTT.

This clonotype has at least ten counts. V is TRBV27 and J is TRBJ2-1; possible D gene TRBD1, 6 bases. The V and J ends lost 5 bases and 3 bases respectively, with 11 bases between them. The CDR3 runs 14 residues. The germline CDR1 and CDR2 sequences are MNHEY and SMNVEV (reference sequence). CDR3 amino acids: CASSLMDSYNEQFF. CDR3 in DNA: TGTGCCAGCAGTCTTATGGACAGCTACAATGAGCAGTTCTTC.

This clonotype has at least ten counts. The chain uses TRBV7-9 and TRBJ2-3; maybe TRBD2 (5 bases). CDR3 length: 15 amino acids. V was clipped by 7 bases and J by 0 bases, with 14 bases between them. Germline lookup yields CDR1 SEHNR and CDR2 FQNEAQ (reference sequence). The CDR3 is CASMTLATSTDTQYF. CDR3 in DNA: TGTGCCAGCATGACGCTAGCAACTAGCACAGATACGCAGTATTTT.

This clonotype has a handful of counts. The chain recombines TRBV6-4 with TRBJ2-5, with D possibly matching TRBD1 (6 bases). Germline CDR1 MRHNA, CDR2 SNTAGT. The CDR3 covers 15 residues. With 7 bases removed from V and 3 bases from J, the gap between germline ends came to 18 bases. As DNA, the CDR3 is TGTGCCAGCAAGCCGGACAGCCGGGTAAAAGAGACCCAGTACTTC. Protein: CASKPDSRVKETQYF.

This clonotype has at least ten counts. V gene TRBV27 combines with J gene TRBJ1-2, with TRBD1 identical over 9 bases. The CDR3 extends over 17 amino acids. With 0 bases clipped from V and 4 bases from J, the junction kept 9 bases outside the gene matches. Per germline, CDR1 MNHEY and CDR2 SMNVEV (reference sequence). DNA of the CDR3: TGTGCCAGCAGTTTATCGATGGGGACAGGGCGCACCTATGGCTACACCTTC. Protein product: CASSLSMGTGRTYGYTF.

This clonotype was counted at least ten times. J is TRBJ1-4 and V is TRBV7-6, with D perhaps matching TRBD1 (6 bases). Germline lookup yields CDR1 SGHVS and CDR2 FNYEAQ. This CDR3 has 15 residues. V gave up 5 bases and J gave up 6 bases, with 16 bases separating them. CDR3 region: CASSAQQGEDEKLFF. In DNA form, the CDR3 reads TGTGCCAGCAGCGCGCAACAGGGAGAGGATGAAAAACTGTTTTTT.

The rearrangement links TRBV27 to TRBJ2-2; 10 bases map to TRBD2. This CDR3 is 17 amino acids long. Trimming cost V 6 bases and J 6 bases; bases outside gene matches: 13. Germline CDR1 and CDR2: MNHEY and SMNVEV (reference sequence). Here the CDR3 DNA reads TGTGCCAGCAGGGCTGTACCGGGACTAGCGTGGCCCGGGGAGCTGTTTTTT. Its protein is CASRAVPGLAWPGELFF.

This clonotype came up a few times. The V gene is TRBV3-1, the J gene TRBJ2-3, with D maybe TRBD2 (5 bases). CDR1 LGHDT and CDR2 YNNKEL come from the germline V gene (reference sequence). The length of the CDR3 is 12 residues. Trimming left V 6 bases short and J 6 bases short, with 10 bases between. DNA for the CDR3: TGTGCCAGCAGACTCGGGGTTGATACGCAGTATTTT. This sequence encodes CASRLGVDTQYF.

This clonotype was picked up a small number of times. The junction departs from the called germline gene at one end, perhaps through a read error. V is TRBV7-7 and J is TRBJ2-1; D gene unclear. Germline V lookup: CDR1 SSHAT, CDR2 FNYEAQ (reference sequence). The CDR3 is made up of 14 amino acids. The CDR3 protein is CASSLGQVNNEQFF. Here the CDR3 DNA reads TGTGCTAGCAGCTTAGGCCAGGTGAACAATGAGCAGTTCTTC.

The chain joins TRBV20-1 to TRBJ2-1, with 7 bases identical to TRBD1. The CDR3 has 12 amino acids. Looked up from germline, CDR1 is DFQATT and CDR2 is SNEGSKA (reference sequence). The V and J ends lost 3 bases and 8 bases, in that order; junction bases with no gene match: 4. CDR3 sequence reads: CSASLTGDEQFF. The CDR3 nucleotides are TGCAGTGCTAGCCTCACAGGGGATGAGCAGTTCTTC.

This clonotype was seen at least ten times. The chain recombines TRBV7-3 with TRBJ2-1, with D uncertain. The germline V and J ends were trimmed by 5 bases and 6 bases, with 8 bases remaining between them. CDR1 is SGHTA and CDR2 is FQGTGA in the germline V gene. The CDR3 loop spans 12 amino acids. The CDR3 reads CASSVSPNEQFF. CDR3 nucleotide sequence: TGTGCCAGCAGCGTGTCCCCCAATGAGCAGTTCTTC.

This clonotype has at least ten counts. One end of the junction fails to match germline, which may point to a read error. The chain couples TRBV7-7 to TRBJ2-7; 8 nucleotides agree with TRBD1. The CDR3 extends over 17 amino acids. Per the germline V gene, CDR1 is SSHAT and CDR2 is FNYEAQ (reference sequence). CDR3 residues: CASSLVPPLQGANEQYF. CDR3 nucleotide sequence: TGTGCTAGCAGCTTAGTCCCCCCCCTGCAGGGGGCCAACGAGCAGTACTTC.

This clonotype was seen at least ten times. DNA for the CDR3: TGTGCCATTGGACTAGCGGGAGGCCACGAGCAGTACTTC. Translated: CAIGLAGGHEQYF. The chain couples TRBV10-3 to TRBJ2-7; 14 bases are a match to TRBD2. V shed 9 bases and J 5 bases; nucleotides not matched to a gene: 3. Germline lookup yields CDR1 ENHRY and CDR2 SYGVKD. This CDR3 has 13 residues.

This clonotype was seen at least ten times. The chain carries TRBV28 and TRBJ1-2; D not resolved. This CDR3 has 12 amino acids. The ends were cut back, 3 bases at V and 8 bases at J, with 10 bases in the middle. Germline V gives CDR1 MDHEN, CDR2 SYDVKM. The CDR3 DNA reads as TGTGCCAGCAGTTTCGGGGAGTGGGGCTACACCTTC. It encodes CASSFGEWGYTF.

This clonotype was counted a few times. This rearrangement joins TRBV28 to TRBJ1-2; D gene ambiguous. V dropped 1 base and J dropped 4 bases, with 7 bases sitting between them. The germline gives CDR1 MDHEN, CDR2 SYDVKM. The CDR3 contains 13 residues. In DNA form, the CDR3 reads TGTGCCAGCAGTTTATCTTCCATCTATGGCTACACCTTC. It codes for CASSLSSIYGYTF.

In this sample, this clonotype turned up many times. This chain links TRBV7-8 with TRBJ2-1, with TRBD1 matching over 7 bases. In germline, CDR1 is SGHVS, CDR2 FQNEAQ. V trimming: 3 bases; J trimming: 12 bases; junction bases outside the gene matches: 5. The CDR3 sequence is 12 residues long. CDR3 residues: CASSLGRQGQFF. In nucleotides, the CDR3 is TGTGCCAGCAGCTTGGGGAGACAGGGGCAGTTCTTC.

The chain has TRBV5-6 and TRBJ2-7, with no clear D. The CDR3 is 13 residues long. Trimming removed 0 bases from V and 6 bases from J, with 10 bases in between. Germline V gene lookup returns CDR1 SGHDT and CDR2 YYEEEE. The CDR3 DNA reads TGTGCCAGCAGCTTGGCTAGTTGGGGCGAGCAGTACTTC. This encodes CASSLASWGEQYF.

DNA for the CDR3: TGTGCCAGCAGTTTAAACAGGGGCTATGGCTACACCTTC. Amino acids: CASSLNRGYGYTF. The J gene is TRBJ1-2, the V gene TRBV12-3 or TRBV12-4, with 7 nucleotides matching TRBD1. CDR3 size: 13 residues. The V and J ends lost 2 bases and 4 bases, in that order; junction bases with no gene match: 1.

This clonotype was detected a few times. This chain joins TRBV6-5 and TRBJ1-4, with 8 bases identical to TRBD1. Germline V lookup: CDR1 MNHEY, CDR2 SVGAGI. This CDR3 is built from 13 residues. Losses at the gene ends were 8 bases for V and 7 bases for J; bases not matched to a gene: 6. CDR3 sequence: CASLDREGEKLFF. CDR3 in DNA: TGTGCCAGCCTGGACAGGGAGGGTGAAAAACTGTTTTTT.

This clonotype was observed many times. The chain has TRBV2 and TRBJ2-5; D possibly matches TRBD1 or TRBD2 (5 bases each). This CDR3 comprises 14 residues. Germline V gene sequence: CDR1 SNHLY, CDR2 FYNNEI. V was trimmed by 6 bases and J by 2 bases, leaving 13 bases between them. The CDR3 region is CASRLPGPQETQYF. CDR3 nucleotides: TGTGCCAGCAGACTACCGGGACCACAAGAGACCCAGTACTTC.

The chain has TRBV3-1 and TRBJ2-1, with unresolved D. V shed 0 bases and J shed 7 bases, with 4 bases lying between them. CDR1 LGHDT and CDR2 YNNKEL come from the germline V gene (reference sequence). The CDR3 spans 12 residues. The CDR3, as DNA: TGTGCCAGCAGCCAAGAAACTAATGAGCAGTTCTTC. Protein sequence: CASSQETNEQFF.

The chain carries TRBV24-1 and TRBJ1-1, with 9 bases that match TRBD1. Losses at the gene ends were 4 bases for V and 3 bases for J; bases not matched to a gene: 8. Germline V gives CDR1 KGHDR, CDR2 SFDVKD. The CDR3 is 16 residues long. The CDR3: CATSEPGQGGHTEAFF. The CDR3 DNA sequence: TGTGCCACCAGTGAACCGGGACAGGGCGGCCACACTGAAGCTTTCTTT.

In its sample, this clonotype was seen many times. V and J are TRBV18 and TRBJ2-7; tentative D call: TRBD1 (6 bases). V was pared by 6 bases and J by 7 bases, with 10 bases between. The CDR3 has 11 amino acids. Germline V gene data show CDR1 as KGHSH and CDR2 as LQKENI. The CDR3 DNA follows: TGTGCCAGCTCTCCAGGGGTAGAGCAGTACTTC. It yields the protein CASSPGVEQYF.

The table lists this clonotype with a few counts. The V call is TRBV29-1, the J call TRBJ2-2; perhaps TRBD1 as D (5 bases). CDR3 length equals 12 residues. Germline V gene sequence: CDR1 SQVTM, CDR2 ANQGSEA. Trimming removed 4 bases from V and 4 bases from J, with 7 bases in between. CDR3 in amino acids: CSVGTGTGELFF. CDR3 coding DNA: TGCAGCGTTGGAACAGGCACCGGGGAGCTGTTTTTT.

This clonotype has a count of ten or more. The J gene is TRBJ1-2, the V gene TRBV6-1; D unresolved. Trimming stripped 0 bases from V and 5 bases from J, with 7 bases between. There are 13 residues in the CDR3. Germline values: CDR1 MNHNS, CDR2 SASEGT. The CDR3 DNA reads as TGTGCCAGCAGTGAAGCTCTGACTTATGGCTACACCTTC. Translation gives CASSEALTYGYTF.

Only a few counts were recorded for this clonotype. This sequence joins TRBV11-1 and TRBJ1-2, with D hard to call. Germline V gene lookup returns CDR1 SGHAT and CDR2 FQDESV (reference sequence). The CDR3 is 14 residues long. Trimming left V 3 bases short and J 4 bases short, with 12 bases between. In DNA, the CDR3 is TGTGCCAGCAGCTTTTCTCCAGAGGGCTATGGCTACACCTTC. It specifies CASSFSPEGYGYTF. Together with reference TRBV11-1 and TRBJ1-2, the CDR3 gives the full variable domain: EAEVAQSPRYKITEKSQAVAFWCDPISGHATLYWYRQILGQGPELLVQFQDESVVDDSQLPKDRFSAERLKGVDSTLKIQPAELGDSAMYLCASSFSPEGYGYTFGSGTRLTVV.

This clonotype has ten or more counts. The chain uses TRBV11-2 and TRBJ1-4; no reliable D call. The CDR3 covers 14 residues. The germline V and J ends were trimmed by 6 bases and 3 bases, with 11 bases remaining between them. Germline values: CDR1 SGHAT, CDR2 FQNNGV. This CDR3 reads CASRSIRSNEKLFF. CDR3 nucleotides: TGTGCCAGCAGATCCATTCGGTCTAATGAAAAACTGTTTTTT. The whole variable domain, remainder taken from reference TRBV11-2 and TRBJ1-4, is EAGVAQSPRYKIIEKRQSVAFWCNPISGHATLYWYQQILGQGPKLLIQFQNNGVVDDSQLPKDRFSAERLKGVDSTLKIQPAKLEDSAVYLCASRSIRSNEKLFFGSGTQLSVL.

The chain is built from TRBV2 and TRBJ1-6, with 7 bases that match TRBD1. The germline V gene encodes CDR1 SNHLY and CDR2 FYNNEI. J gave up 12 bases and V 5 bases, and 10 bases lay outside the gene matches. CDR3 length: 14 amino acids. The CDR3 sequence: CASSNGQGGLPLHF. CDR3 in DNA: TGTGCCAGCAGTAATGGCCAGGGGGGACTACCCCTCCACTTT.

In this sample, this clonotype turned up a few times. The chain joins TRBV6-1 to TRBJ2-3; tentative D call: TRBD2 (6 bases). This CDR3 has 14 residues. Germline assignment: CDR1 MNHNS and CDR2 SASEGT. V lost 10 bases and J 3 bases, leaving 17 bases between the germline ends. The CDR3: CATLPPGTTDTQYF. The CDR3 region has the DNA TGTGCCACCCTCCCGCCAGGGACTACAGATACGCAGTATTTT.